A single sample gave rise to the 5 T cell receptor beta chains below, sequenced in a study of shared clonotypes between healthy human individuals. Produced via immunoSEQ multiplex PCR; TCRdb's table is partial and in-frame only. The table shows roughly 2,000,000 clones, with about 95% occurring only once. Selected positively for CCR7 and CD45RO-negative, naive CD8 cells excluded terminally differentiated effector memory CD45RA+ cells. Specimen: naive CD8+ T cells sorted from blood. All receptors come from a man in his late teens or twenties in good health.

This sequence joins TRBV28 and TRBJ2-5; TRBD2 aligns across 7 bases. Germline-derived CDR1 and CDR2 are MDHEN and SYDVKM. Trimming took 4 bases from V and 1 from J; bases not matched to a gene: 9. This CDR3 comprises 16 residues. This chain's CDR3 is CASSSQTWTSQETQYF. The CDR3 DNA follows: TGTGCCAGCAGTTCCCAGACCTGGACTAGCCAAGAGACCCAGTACTTC.

The rearrangement uses TRBV19 and TRBJ1-5, with TRBD1 matching 7 bases. Germline CDR1 LNHDA, CDR2 SQIVND (reference sequence). The CDR3 is made up of 12 amino acids. The J segment lost 5 bases and the V segment lost 9 bases, leaving 4 bases of the junction unmatched. CDR3 DNA: TGTGCCAGCGAAACAGGGGATCAGCCCCAGCATTTT. This gives the protein CASETGDQPQHF.

The chain joins TRBV27 to TRBJ1-1; D unresolved. The V gene's germline CDR1 is MNHEY and CDR2 SMNVEV (reference sequence). V lost 5 bases to trimming and J lost 5 bases, with 12 bases between them. The CDR3 runs 13 residues. The DNA of the CDR3 is TGTGCCAGCAGTCAAATATCTGGGACTGAAGCTTTCTTT. Encoded protein: CASSQISGTEAFF.

This clone is a singleton in its sample. The V call is TRBV13, the J call TRBJ2-7; D is possibly TRBD1 or TRBD2 (5 bases each). V was pared by 1 base and J by 3 bases, with 13 bases between. CDR1 and CDR2 from the germline V gene are PRHDT and FYEKMQ (reference sequence). This CDR3 region has 15 residues. CDR3 residues: CASSLDPGTDYEQYF. The CDR3, as DNA: TGTGCCAGCAGCTTAGACCCCGGGACGGACTACGAGCAGTACTTC.

With regard to this clone: This sample also contains other DNA sequences that code for the same CDR3. This chain connects TRBV6-5 to TRBJ1-1, with D possibly being TRBD1 (5 bases). CDR3 size: 15 residues. Trimming shortened V by 0 bases and J by 1 base, and 9 bases separated the two germline ends. Germline V CDR1 and CDR2: MNHEY, SVGAGI. The CDR3 sequence is CASSYSEGPNTEAFF. CDR3 DNA sequence: TGTGCCAGCAGTTACTCGGAGGGGCCGAACACTGAAGCTTTCTTT.